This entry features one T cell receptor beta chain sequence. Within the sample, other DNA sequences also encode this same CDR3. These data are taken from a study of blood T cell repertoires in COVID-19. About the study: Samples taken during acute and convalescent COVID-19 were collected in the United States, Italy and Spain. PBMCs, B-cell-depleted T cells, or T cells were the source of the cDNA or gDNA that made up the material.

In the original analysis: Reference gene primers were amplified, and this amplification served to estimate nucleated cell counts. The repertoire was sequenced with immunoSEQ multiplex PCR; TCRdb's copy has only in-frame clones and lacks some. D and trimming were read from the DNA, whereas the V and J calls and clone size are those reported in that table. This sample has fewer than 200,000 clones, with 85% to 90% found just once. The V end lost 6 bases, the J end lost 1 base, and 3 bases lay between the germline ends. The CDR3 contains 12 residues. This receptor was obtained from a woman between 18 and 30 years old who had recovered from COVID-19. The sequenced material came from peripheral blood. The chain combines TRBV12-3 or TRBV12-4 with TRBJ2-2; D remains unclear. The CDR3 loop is CASSLNTGELFF. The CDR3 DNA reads TGTGCCAGCAGCTTGAACACCGGGGAGCTGTTTTTT.